This T cell receptor (beta chain) was documented in a study of shared clonotypes between healthy human individuals (dated by TCRdb to the early 2020s). Context from the whole study: A few men and a couple of women, aged 18 to 49 years, made up the cohort. Leukapheresis yielded between about 0.8 and 8.9 billion PBMCs per donor. The study deeply sequenced blood TCR repertoires of roughly five healthy adults to estimate repertoire size and the extent of clonotype sharing between individuals. For each donor, CD4 naive and CD4 memory were each given three plates, CD8 naive was given two plates, and CD8 memory was given one plate. Libraries were prepared and TCR repertoires were sequenced by different laboratories using diverse techniques, in order to increase sequencing depth and limit assay-specific biases.

Using the deep immunoSEQ assay, multiplex PCR amplified TCR CDR3 regions from genomic DNA. Extracted genomic DNA from each cell subset was distributed evenly across all wells of several immunoSEQ 96-well plates, and each plate was treated as a replicate. For sorted subsets, each replicate PCR was loaded with about 0.2 ug genomic DNA, equivalent to 25,000 to 35,000 T cell genomes. Purified libraries were measured with a Qubit 3.0 fluorometer, size-checked on a Bioanalyzer 2100, and measured again with the KAPA Library Quantification kit. Every immunoSEQ 96-well plate was sequenced on a separate single-read 150-cycle Illumina NextSeq 550 flow cell. The paper's processing steps were these. The immunoSEQ output contained only junctional sequences without quality scores, so filtering could not match that applied to full-length reads. To assign V/J genes and CDR3, sequences were annotated against IMGT germline references using PyIR, a Python wrapper for IgBLAST v1.9. Reads were removed for weak V/J assignments (E-value above 1e-6), missing CDR3, stop codons, out-of-frame junctions, or ambiguous translated residues. V3J clonotypes were defined as sequences sharing an identical inferred V gene, J gene, and CDR3 amino acid sequence. The percentage overlap between two repertoires was calculated by dividing the number of shared unique clonotypes by the size of the smaller repertoire. RTK rarefaction, the Chao1 estimator, and Recon v2.1 estimates of unobserved clonotypes were used to assess repertoire richness. For all TCRbeta clonotypes obtained by the gDNA method from a few donors, generation probabilities were computed with OLGA. Here the immuneACCESS table is served through TCRdb, limited to in-frame sequences with V and J called. Missing clones are a known gap in these copies; in checked studies unresolved V genes cover under half, and the rest lacks a known reason. V and J calls and clone size are given by that table; D and trimming were obtained from the DNA. For this sample there are more than 1.2 million clones; 98% to 99% appear just once. Clones ranked in the top ten supply 0.36% of the sample.

As to this clone: It has no known antigen specificity. No much larger clonotype is one base removed from it; base qualities were not supplied. The sample holds other DNA sequences that translate to the same CDR3.

Results the study describes overall, beyond this receptor: Because the study included only a small number of donors, the genetic and exposure-history diversity represented was limited. Rarefaction of sorted-subset datasets indicated incomplete sequencing despite the large sequencing depth. Across four donors, about 5% of naive CD4, around 3.5% of naive CD8, about 2% of memory CD4, and approximately 0.4% of memory CD8 clonotypes were shared. Naive subsets generally had larger estimated clonotype richness than memory subsets did. Compared with non-shared clonotypes, the clonotypes found in all four sorted-subset donors had higher generation probabilities. Pairwise subsampling indicated that sequencing depth was expected to affect the degree of clonotype sharing among donors. Sampling was restricted to blood, and TCR repertoires in tissue are likely to differ from TCR repertoires in blood.

Healthy HIV-negative adults with no recently reported acute infections or vaccinations were included as donors. Every donor was a Caucasian adult living in Nashville, Tennessee, USA. CD4+ T cells were enriched through magnetic negative selection, after which naive cells were positively selected on CD45RA and the remaining negative fraction served as the memory subset. Blood was obtained by leukapheresis, after which PBMCs were separated by Ficoll-Histopaque density gradient centrifugation and cryopreserved in liquid nitrogen vapor phase. Analytical flow cytometry was used to check the purity and quantity of each magnetically sorted T cell population. Genomic DNA was isolated from each sorted fraction and quantified by UV absorbance on a Nanodrop 2000c. Sequenced input: naive CD4+ T cells sorted from blood. The sample's cell subset or site, from its label and the paper: CD45RA+ positively selected. This TCR was recovered from a man between 25 and 39 years old in good health.

The DNA sequence is given as TGTGCCAGCAGCCTCAGACAGGGTTCCTACGAGCAGTACTTC. It translates to CASSLRQGSYEQYF. The chain is assembled from TRBV7-2 and TRBJ2-7; 7 bases in the junction line up with TRBD1. Based on the germline V gene, the CDR1 and CDR2 sequences are SGHTA and FQGNSA. Including cysteine and phenylalanine, the CDR3 has 14 amino acids. Of all the DNA, just the CDR3 is kept, 42 bases in frame from base 1. V lost 5 bases and J lost 1 base, and the count of bases not matched to a germline gene is 5.